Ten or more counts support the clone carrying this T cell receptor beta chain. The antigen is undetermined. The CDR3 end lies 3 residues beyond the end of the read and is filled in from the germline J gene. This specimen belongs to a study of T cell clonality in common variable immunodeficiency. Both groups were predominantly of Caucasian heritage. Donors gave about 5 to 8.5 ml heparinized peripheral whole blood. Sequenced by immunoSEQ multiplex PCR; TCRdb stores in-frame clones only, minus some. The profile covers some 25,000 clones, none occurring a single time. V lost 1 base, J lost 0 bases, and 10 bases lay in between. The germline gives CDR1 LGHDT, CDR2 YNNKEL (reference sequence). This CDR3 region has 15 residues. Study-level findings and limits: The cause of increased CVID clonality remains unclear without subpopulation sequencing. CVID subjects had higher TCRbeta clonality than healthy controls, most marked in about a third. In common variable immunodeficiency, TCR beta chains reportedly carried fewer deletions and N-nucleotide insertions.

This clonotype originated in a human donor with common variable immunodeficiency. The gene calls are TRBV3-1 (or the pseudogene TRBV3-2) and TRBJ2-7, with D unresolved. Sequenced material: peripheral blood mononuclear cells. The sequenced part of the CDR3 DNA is TGTGCCAGCAGCCAAGTCGCGCGCCACTCCTACGAG. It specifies CASSQVARHSYE. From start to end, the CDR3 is CASSQVARHSYEQYF.